This TCR beta chain comes out of a study of cytomegalovirus exposure and HLA in healthy donors. Primers for the PCR totalled 60 Vbeta and 13 Jbeta. Some clones are missing from TCRdb's copy, which holds only in-frame ones; the method was immunoSEQ multiplex PCR. The sample consists of some 59,000 clones, roughly 85% of them appearing once. On this clone: Its antigen is undetermined.

Study-level findings and limits: Most TCR beta V segments were productive about 87% or about 30% of the time in an earlier analysis.

This CDR3 is 14 amino acids long. The germline V and J ends were trimmed by 5 bases and 7 bases, with 16 bases remaining between them. The germline V gene has CDR1 LNHDA and CDR2 SQIVND (reference sequence). Healthy people donating bone marrow made up the donors. This TCR came from a woman younger than 35 in good health and CMV-seronegative. Source material: PBMCs. The chain is built from TRBV19 and TRBJ2-3; tentative D call: TRBD2 (7 bases). CDR3 nucleotide sequence: TGTGCCAGTAGTTTGGGCAGGGGAGGGAATACGCAGTATTTT. It codes for CASSLGRGGNTQYF.